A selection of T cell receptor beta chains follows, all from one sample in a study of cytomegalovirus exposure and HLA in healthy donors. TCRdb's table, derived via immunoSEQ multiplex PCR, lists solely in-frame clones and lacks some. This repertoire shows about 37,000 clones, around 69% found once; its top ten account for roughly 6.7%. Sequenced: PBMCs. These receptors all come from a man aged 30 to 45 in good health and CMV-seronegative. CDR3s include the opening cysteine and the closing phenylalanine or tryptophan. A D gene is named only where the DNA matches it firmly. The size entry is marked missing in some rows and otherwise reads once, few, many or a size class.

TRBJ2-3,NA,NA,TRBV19,CASSRTPTTDTQYF,TGTGCCAGTAGTAGGACTCCAACCACAGATACGCAGTATTTT
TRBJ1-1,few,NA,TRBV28,CASSLAGRWNTEAFF,TGTGCCAGCAGTTTAGCGGGGCGCTGGAACACTGAAGCTTTCTTT
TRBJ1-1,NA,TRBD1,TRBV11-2,CASSLGDRATEAFF,TGTGCCAGCAGCTTAGGGGACAGGGCCACTGAAGCTTTCTTT
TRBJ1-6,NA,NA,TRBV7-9,CASSDPEAGLNSPLHF,TGTGCCAGCAGCGATCCCGAGGCAGGGCTTAATTCACCCCTCCACTTT
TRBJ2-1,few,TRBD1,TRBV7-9,CASSSTGETYNEQFF,TGTGCCAGCAGCTCGACAGGGGAGACCTACAATGAGCAGTTCTTC
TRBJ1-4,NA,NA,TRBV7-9,CASSRNLGGDEKLFF,TGTGCCAGCAGCCGAAACCTGGGGGGGGACGAAAAACTGTTTTTT
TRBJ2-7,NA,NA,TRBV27,CASRTHSLSSYEQYF,TGTGCCAGCAGAACCCACAGCTTAAGCTCCTACGAGCAGTACTTC
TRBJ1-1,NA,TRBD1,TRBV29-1,CSVVGAGGTEAFF,TGCAGCGTTGTAGGGGCAGGGGGCACTGAAGCTTTCTTT
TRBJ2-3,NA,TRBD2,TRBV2,CASSSTSGGADTQYF,TGTGCCAGCAGTTCTACTAGCGGGGGGGCAGATACGCAGTATTTT
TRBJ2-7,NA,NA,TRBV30,CACRGRRAEQYF,TGTGCCTGTCGAGGGAGGAGGGCCGAGCAGTACTTC
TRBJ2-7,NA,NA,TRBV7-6,CASSLGDGAYEQYF,TGTGCCAGCAGCTTAGGAGACGGAGCCTACGAGCAGTACTTC
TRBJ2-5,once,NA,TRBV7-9,CASSSGRGLTQYF,TGTGCCAGCAGCAGTGGCAGGGGTCTGACCCAGTACTTC
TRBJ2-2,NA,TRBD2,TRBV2,CASRPGLAEANTGELFF,TGTGCCAGCAGGCCGGGACTAGCGGAGGCGAACACCGGGGAGCTGTTTTTT
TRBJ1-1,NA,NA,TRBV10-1,CASKQSLNTEAFF,TGCGCCAGCAAACAGAGCCTGAACACTGAAGCTTTCTTT
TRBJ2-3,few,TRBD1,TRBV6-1,CASSTGQGAADTQYF,TGTGCCAGCAGTACGGGACAGGGGGCGGCAGATACGCAGTATTTT
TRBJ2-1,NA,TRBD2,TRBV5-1,CASSSPPGLARYNEQFF,TGCGCCAGCAGTTCTCCCCCAGGACTAGCCCGATACAATGAGCAGTTCTTC
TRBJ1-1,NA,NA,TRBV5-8,CASSPWTPNTEAFF,TGTGCCAGCAGCCCTTGGACACCTAACACTGAAGCTTTCTTT
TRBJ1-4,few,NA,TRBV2,CASSFAGGRSNEKLFF,TGTGCCAGCAGCTTCGCGGGGGGACGGTCTAATGAAAAACTGTTTTTT
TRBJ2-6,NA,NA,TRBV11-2,CASSSGLSGANVLTF,TGTGCCAGCAGCTCAGGGCTCTCTGGGGCCAACGTCCTGACTTTC
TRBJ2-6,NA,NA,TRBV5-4,CASSSPLGQDDSGANVLTF,TGTGCCAGCAGCTCACCCCTGGGACAAGACGATTCTGGGGCCAACGTCCTGACTTTC
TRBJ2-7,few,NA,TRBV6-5,CASSLSGLYEQYF,TGTGCCAGCAGCCTCTCCGGACTCTACGAGCAGTACTTC
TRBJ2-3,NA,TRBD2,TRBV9,CASSAQLAGGPTDTQYF,TGTGCCAGCAGCGCTCAATTAGCGGGGGGGCCGACAGATACGCAGTATTTT
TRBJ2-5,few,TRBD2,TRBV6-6,CASSPGLAGLETQYF,TGTGCCAGCAGCCCCGGGCTAGCGGGACTGGAGACCCAGTACTTC